This T cell receptor beta chain came from a study of OX40 agonist ivuxolimab in advanced cancers. For context, the study as a whole: The costimulatory receptor OX40 (CD134) was targeted by ivuxolimab, a fully human IgG2 agonistic monoclonal antibody. Peripheral TCRbeta sequencing was intended to test whether TCR sequence diversity was altered and clonal T-cell expansion was caused by ivuxolimab. Of the approximately 50 dose-escalation patients, hepatocellular carcinoma was present in 19, melanoma in around 15, renal cell carcinoma in 9 and head and neck cancer in 9. Partial responses occurred in three dose-escalation patients, of whom one had hepatocellular carcinoma and two had cutaneous melanoma. Prior anti-PD-1, anti-PD-L1 or anti-CTLA-4 therapy was permitted, and about two fifths of dose-escalation patients had received checkpoint inhibitors. The paper covers the monotherapy dose-escalation part of the phase I ivuxolimab trial, which included N of about 56 patients. Intravenous ivuxolimab was administered to patients every 2 weeks at six dose levels: 0.01, 0.1, 0.3, 1.5, 3 and 10 mg/kg. The dose-escalation cohort was about 83% male with a mean age of 60 years, ranging from about 23 to 85. What the authors observed across the whole study: Which antigens the clonally expanded peripheral T cells were specific for was not determined. In the 0.1-3.0 mg/kg groups, partial responders had among the lowest normalized peripheral clonal expansion, particularly in CD8+ T cells. After ivuxolimab, expanded clones were on average more numerous among CD8+ T cells than among CD4+ T cells. At doses of 0.1 to 3.0 mg/kg, clonal expansion of both CD4+ and CD8+ blood T cells was observed from baseline to week 6. Low levels of normalized T-cell clonal expansion were also seen in some nonresponding patients.

Patients with autoimmune disease history or receiving systemic immunosuppression were excluded from the trial. Peripheral blood for TCR sequencing was drawn from every dose cohort at baseline, at cycle 4 day 1 and at cycle 7 day 1. The samples were taken from a phase I, first-in-human, multicenter, open-label dose-escalation trial of ivuxolimab. The trial enrolled adults with locally advanced or metastatic head and neck squamous cell, hepatocellular, melanoma or renal cell carcinoma. Before TCR sequencing, CD4+ T cells and CD8+ T cells were sorted from peripheral blood as separate populations. Genomic DNA was extracted from sorted cells for sequencing of the TCRbeta CDR3 region. The immunoSEQ Assay was used to sequence the TCRbeta CDR3 regions. TCRdb stores this immuneACCESS table with in-frame sequences only. Part of the clones is absent; in the studies checked, under half of the shortfall reflects unresolved V genes, and no reason is known for the rest. The sample has about 70,000 clones on record, roughly 80% of them singletons. The top ten clones comprise more than 4% of the sample.

This clone was seen only once. Its binding antigen is unknown. No quality values exist for individual bases; no much larger clone is one base distant. CDR1 and CDR2 were assigned from the germline V gene as SGHDT and YYEEEE. Compared with germline, V lacks 3 bases and J lacks 3 bases; bases without a gene match: 6. From its cysteine to its phenylalanine, the CDR3 spans 14 amino acids. CDR3 DNA only is kept here, 42 bases in frame from base 1. The clonotype originates from an adult with an advanced solid tumor such as melanoma, head and neck, liver or kidney cancer. This sequence uses TRBV5-6 and TRBJ2-7, with 7 junctional bases fitting TRBD2. This sample comprised CD4+ or CD8+ T cells sorted from blood, obtained in a trial of the OX40 agonist ivuxolimab. The nucleotide sequence is given as TGTGCCAGCAGCTATCGGGGGGTGTACTACGAGCAGTACTTC. Translated, this is CASSYRGVYYEQYF.